This entry lists 20 T cell receptor beta chains sequenced from one sample in a study of cytomegalovirus exposure and HLA in healthy donors. PCR was performed using 60 Vbeta and 13 Jbeta primers. Sequenced by immunoSEQ multiplex PCR; TCRdb stores in-frame clones only, minus some. The data hold over 150,000 clones, with 80% to 90% observed a single time. The sequencing sample was made of PBMCs. The receptor set was obtained from a man aged 30 to 45 in good health and CMV-seropositive.

The rearrangement joins TRBV7-2 to TRBJ2-7; 10 nucleotides align to TRBD1. Germline V CDR1 and CDR2: SGHTA, FQGNSA. The junction had 3 bases not matched to a gene; V was cut back by 4 bases and J by 3 bases. The CDR3 totals 14 residues. The DNA of the CDR3 is TGTGCCAGCAGCTCGGGACAGGGGATCTACGAGCAGTACTTC. Amino acids: CASSSGQGIYEQYF. The variable domain in full, with the rest retrieved from reference TRBV7-2 and TRBJ2-7, is GAGVSQSPSNKVTEKGKDVELRCDPISGHTALYWYRQSLGQGLEFLIYFQGNSAPDKSGLPSDRFSAERTGGSVSTLTIQRTQQEDSAVYLCASSSGQGIYEQYFGPGTRLTVT.

The gene calls are TRBV7-2 and TRBJ2-7, with 10 bases fitting TRBD1. CDR1 is SGHTA, CDR2 FQGNSA, per germline. V trimming: 6 bases; J trimming: 4 bases; junction bases outside the gene matches: 3. This CDR3 region has 13 residues. The CDR3 DNA is TGTGCCAGCAGGGGACAGGGGAATTACGAGCAGTACTTC. It codes for CASRGQGNYEQYF.

The CDR3 loop reads CASSMAAVSYEQYV. The CDR3 nucleotides read TGTGCCAGCAGCATGGCGGCTGTCTCCTACGAGCAGTACGTC. The chain joins TRBV21-1 to TRBJ2-7; TRBD2, the table's D call, lacks a check against the DNA. TRBV21-1 is designated a pseudogene. The CDR3 covers 14 residues.

The chain joins TRBV7-2 to TRBJ2-1, with D possibly matching TRBD2 (6 bases). The V end was cut by 3 bases, the J end by 10 bases, with 16 bases between. This CDR3 spans 14 amino acids. Germline V CDR1 and CDR2: SGHTA, FQGNSA. In nucleotides, the CDR3 is TGTGCCAGCAGCTTGGGCGGGGCATTATACGAGCAGTTCTTC. This translates into CASSLGGALYEQFF.

The chain links TRBV19 to TRBJ1-4; TRBD1 matches 12 bases. The length of the CDR3 is 19 residues. Germline trimming cut 4 bases from V and 4 bases from J; bases unmatched to any gene: 13. Germline CDR1 is LNHDA and CDR2 is SQIVND (reference sequence). For the CDR3, the DNA is TGTGCCAGTAGTAGGGGGGTCCCGGGACAGGGGGCCATTAATGAAAAACTGTTTTTT. It encodes CASSRGVPGQGAINEKLFF. The full variable domain, with the rest looked up from reference TRBV19 and TRBJ1-4, is DGGITQSPKYLFRKEGQNVTLSCEQNLNHDAMYWYRQDPGQGLRLIYYSQIVNDFQKGDIAEGYSVSREKKESFPLTVTSAQKNPTAFYLCASSRGVPGQGAINEKLFFGSGTQLSVL.

The gene calls are TRBV5-1 and TRBJ1-1; 9 nucleotides match TRBD1. The CDR3 extends over 16 amino acids. Germline CDR1 is SGHRS and CDR2 is YFSETQ. The J segment lost 4 bases and the V segment lost 4 bases, leaving 11 bases of the junction unmatched. The chain's CDR3 is CASSPGAQGQGTEAFF. The DNA of the CDR3 is TGCGCCAGCAGCCCGGGGGCCCAGGGACAGGGCACTGAAGCTTTCTTT.

The rearrangement links TRBV7-2 to TRBJ2-1; 7 positions agree with TRBD2. Looked up from germline, CDR1 is SGHTA and CDR2 is FQGNSA. The CDR3 runs 15 residues. V shed 3 bases and J 3 bases; nucleotides not matched to a gene: 5. In DNA form, the CDR3 reads TGTGCCAGCAGCTTTAGTAGCGGGTTCTACAATGAGCAGTTCTTC. This translates into CASSFSSGFYNEQFF.

The V gene is TRBV4-1, the J gene TRBJ2-3, with 9 bases identical to TRBD2. Unmatched junction bases numbered 9, after V lost 1 base and J lost 1 base. The germline V gene has CDR1 MGHRA and CDR2 YSYEKL. CDR3 length equals 18 residues. The CDR3 protein is CASSQVTQSGRRTDTQYF. The DNA for the CDR3 is TGCGCCAGCAGCCAAGTCACGCAGAGCGGGAGGCGCACAGATACGCAGTATTTT.

The rearrangement joins TRBV5-8 to TRBJ2-1, with 8 bases that match TRBD1. CDR1 and CDR2 (germline): SGHTS, YDEGEE. The CDR3 extends over 14 amino acids. Losses at the gene ends were 5 bases for V and 8 bases for J; bases not matched to a gene: 9. The CDR3 reads CASRQTQGAYEQFF. CDR3 bases: TGTGCCAGCAGGCAAACTCAGGGGGCGTATGAGCAGTTCTTC.

The V gene is TRBV4-1, the J gene TRBJ2-1; D possibly corresponds to TRBD2 (7 bases). The CDR3 runs to 15 residues. The V gene's germline CDR1 is MGHRA and CDR2 YSYEKL. V lost 4 bases, J lost 6 bases, and 16 bases lay in between. The CDR3 DNA follows: TGCGCCAGCAGCCTTGGGACTACAGGGCGCAATGAGCAGTTCTTC. This encodes CASSLGTTGRNEQFF.

The chain combines TRBV18 with TRBJ2-7, with 10 bases aligning to TRBD1. Trimming cost V 6 bases and J 2 bases; bases outside gene matches: 4. There are 14 residues in the CDR3. Germline V gene sequence: CDR1 KGHSH, CDR2 LQKENI. CDR3 in amino acids: CASSPTGGPYEQYF. DNA for the CDR3: TGTGCCAGCTCCCCGACAGGGGGCCCCTACGAGCAGTACTTC.

This clone has just one count. The junction departs from germline at one end; a sequencing error may be responsible. The chain couples TRBV7-9 to TRBJ2-2, with 7 bases fitting TRBD2. The CDR3 extends over 16 amino acids. Germline CDR1 SEHNR, CDR2 FQNEAQ (reference sequence). CDR3 DNA: TGTTCCAGCAGCCCTAGGGGCGGGAGTAACACCGGGGAGCTGTTTTTT. Translating gives CSSSPRGGSNTGELFF.

In its sample, this clone was seen a few times. CDR3: CASSIDRKYYNEQFF. CDR3 nucleotide sequence: TGTGCCAGCAGTATCGACAGGAAATACTACAATGAGCAGTTCTTC. The gene calls are TRBV7-3 and TRBJ2-1, with D possibly matching TRBD1 (6 bases). With 6 bases removed from V and 3 bases from J, the gap between germline ends came to 15 bases. This CDR3 contains 15 residues. Per germline, CDR1 SGHTA and CDR2 FQGTGA.

This chain joins TRBV20-1 and TRBJ2-1; D gene uncertain. Germline V gene sequence: CDR1 DFQATT, CDR2 SNEGSKA (reference sequence). Trimming pared 5 bases from V and 7 bases from J, leaving 6 bases between. This CDR3 region has 10 residues. The CDR3 sequence: CSAGPNEQFF. CDR3 sequence (DNA): TGCAGTGCTGGCCCTAATGAGCAGTTCTTC.

V usage is TRBV5-4 and J usage is TRBJ2-1; 9 bases are shared with TRBD2. The CDR3 runs to 17 residues. V shed 5 bases, J shed 7 bases, and the junction held 16 bases outside the gene matches. The V gene's germline CDR1 is SGHNT and CDR2 YYREEE (reference sequence). The CDR3 DNA sequence: TGTGCCAGCAGGTCTATATCTGGCGGGAGGGCCCGAAATGAGCAGTTCTTC. Its protein product is CASRSISGGRARNEQFF.

In this sample, this clone turned up once. The V and J genes are TRBV19 and TRBJ2-6; 8 bases fit TRBD1. Germline CDR1 is LNHDA and CDR2 is SQIVND (reference sequence). V lost 11 bases and J lost 4; bases outside the gene matches: 13. The CDR3 length is 16 residues. CDR3 nucleotide sequence: TGTGCCTCAAGGGACAGGAGCCCCACCGGGGCCAACGTCCTGACTTTC. Its translation is CASRDRSPTGANVLTF.

J is TRBJ1-2 and V is TRBV5-1; the match to TRBD1 covers 7 bases. Germline V gives CDR1 SGHRS, CDR2 YFSETQ. The CDR3 is 16 residues long. The junction had 17 bases not matched to a gene; V was cut back by 4 bases and J by 8 bases. CDR3 coding DNA: TGCGCCAGCAGCCGCCTGCCACAGGGGACTAGTGGGGGCTACACCTTC. Its translation is CASSRLPQGTSGGYTF. Full variable domain (missing parts from reference TRBV5-1 and TRBJ1-2): KAGVTQTPRYLIKTRGQQVTLSCSPISGHRSVSWYQQTPGQGLQFLFEYFSETQRNKGNFPGRFSGRQFSNSRSEMNVSTLELGDSALYLCASSRLPQGTSGGYTFGSGTRLTVV.

V and J are TRBV15 and TRBJ2-1, with D hard to call. The germline CDR1 and CDR2 sequences are LNHNV and YYDKDF (reference sequence). The CDR3 extends over 15 amino acids. The V end lost 2 bases, the J end lost 3 bases, and 11 bases lay between the germline ends. The CDR3 nucleotides are TGTGCCACCAGCAGATTGGCCGCTGGCTACAATGAGCAGTTCTTC. Translating gives CATSRLAAGYNEQFF.

CDR3 sequence: CASSQAPRGDYYEQYF. CDR3 coding DNA: TGCGCCAGCAGCCAAGCCCCTCGCGGGGACTACTACGAGCAGTACTTC. The chain employs TRBV4-1 and TRBJ2-7, with 7 positions matching TRBD2. V lost 1 base and J lost 3; bases outside the gene matches: 9. CDR3 length equals 16 residues. The germline gives CDR1 MGHRA, CDR2 YSYEKL.

The rearrangement links TRBV5-4 to TRBJ1-1; D remains unclear. Per germline, CDR1 SGHNT and CDR2 YYREEE (reference sequence). The germline V and J ends were trimmed by 3 bases and 8 bases, with 11 bases remaining between them. The CDR3 spans 12 residues. CDR3 protein: CASSSGQEEAFF. For the CDR3, the DNA is TGTGCCAGCAGCTCTGGTCAGGAAGAAGCTTTCTTT.